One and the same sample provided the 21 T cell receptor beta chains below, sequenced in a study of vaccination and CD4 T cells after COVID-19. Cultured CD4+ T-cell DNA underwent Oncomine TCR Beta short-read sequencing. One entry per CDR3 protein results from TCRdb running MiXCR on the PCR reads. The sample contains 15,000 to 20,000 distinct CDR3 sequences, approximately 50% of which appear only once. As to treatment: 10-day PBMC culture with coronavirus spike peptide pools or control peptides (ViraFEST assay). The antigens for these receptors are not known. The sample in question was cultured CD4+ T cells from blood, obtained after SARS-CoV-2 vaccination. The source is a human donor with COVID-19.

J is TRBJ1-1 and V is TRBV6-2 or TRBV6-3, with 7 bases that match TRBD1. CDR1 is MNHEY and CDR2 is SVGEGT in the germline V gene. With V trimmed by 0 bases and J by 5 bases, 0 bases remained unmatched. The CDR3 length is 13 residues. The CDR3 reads CASSYSTGTEAFF. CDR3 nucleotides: TGTGCCAGCAGTTACTCGACAGGGACTGAAGCTTTCTTT.

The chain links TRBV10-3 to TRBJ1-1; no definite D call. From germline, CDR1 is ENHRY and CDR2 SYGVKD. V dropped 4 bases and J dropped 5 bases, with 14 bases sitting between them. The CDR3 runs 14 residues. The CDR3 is CAISGASRRTEAFF. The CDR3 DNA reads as TGTGCCATCAGTGGGGCCAGCAGACGGACTGAAGCTTTCTTT.

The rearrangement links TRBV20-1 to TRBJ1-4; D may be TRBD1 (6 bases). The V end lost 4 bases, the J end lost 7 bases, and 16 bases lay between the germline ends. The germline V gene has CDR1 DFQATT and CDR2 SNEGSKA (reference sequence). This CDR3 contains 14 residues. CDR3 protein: CSANTQGRGEKLFF. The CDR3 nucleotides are TGCAGTGCTAATACCCAGGGGCGTGGTGAAAAACTGTTTTTT.

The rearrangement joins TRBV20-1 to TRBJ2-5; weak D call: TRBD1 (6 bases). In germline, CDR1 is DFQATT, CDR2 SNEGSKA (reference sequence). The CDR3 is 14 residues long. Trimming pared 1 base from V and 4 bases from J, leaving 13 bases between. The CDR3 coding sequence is TGCAGTGCTAGAGCCGGGACACCGTTAGAGACCCAGTACTTC. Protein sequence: CSARAGTPLETQYF.

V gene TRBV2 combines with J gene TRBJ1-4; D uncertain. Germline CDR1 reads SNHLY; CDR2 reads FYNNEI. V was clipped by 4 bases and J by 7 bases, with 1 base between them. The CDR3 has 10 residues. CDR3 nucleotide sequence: TGTGCCAGCAGTGCTGAAAAACTGTTTTTT. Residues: CASSAEKLFF.

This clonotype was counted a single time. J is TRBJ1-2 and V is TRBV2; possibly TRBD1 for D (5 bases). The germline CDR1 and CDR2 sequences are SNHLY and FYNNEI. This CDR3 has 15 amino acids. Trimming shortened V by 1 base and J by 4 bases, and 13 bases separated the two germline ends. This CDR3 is CASSEEGRVSYGYTF. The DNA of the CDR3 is TGTGCCAGCAGTGAAGAGGGGAGGGTATCCTATGGCTACACCTTC.

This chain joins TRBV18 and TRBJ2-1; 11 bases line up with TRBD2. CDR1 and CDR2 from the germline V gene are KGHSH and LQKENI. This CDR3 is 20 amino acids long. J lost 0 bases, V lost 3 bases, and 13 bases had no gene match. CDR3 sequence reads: CASSPFTSGGPSSSYNEQFF. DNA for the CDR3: TGTGCCAGCTCACCCTTCACTAGCGGGGGCCCCAGTAGCTCCTACAATGAGCAGTTCTTC.

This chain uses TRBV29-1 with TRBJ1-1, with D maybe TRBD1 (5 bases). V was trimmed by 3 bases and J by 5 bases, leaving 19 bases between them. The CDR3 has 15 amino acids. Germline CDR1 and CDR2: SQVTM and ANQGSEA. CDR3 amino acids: CSVEEGPAGWTEAFF. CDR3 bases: TGCAGCGTTGAGGAGGGGCCCGCTGGGTGGACTGAAGCTTTCTTT.

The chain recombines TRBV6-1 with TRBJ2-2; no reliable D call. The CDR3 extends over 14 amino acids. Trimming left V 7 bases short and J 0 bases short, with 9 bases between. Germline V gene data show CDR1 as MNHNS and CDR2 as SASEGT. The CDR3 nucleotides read TGTGCCAGCACCCGGTCTCCGAACACCGGGGAGCTGTTTTTT. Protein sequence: CASTRSPNTGELFF.

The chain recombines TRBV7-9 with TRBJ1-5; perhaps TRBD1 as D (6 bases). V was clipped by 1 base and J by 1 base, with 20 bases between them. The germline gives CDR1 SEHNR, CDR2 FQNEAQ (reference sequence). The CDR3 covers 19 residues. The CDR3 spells CASSLGFEQGGGSNQPQHF. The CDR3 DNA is TGTGCCAGCAGCTTAGGTTTCGAACAGGGAGGTGGAAGCAATCAGCCCCAGCATTTT.

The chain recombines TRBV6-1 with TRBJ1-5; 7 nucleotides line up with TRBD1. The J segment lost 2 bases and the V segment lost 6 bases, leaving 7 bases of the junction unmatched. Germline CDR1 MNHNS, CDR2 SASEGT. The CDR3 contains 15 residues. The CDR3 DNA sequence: TGTGCCAGCAGCGGAATCCAGGGGGGCAATCAGCCCCAGCATTTT. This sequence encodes CASSGIQGGNQPQHF.

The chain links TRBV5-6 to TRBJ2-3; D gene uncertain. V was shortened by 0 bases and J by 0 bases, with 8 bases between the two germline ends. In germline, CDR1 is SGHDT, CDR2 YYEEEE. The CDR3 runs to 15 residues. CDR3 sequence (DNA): TGTGCCAGCAGCTTGGACGGCCCAAGCACAGATACGCAGTATTTT. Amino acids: CASSLDGPSTDTQYF.

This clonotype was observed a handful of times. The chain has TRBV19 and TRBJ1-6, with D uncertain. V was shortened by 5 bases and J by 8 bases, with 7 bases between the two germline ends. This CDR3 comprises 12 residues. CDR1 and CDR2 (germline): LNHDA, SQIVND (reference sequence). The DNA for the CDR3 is TGTGCCAGTAGTTACCGAGATTCACCCCTCCACTTT. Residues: CASSYRDSPLHF.

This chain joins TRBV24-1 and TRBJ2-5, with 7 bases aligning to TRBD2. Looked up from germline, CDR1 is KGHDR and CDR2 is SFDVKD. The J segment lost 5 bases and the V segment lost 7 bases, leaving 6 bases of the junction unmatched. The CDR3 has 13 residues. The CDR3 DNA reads TGTGCCACCAGGCGTGGAGCGGGGGAGACCCAGTACTTC. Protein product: CATRRGAGETQYF.

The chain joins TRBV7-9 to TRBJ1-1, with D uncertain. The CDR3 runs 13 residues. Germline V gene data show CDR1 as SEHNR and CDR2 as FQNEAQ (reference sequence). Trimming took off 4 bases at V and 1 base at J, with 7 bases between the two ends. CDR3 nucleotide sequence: TGTGCCAGCAGCTCCTCCGGGAACACTGAAGCTTTCTTT. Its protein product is CASSSSGNTEAFF.

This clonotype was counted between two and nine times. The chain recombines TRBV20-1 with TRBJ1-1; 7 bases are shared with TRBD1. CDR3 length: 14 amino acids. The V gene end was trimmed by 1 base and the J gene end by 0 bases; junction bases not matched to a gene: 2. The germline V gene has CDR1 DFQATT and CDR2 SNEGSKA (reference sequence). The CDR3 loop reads CSARAQGMNTEAFF. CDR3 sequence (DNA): TGCAGTGCTAGAGCACAGGGGATGAACACTGAAGCTTTCTTT.

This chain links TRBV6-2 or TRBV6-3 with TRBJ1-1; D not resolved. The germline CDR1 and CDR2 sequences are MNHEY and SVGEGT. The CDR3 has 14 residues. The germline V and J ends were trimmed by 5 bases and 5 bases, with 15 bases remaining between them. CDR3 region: CASSRRLGITEAFF. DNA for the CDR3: TGTGCCAGCAGTCGGCGCTTGGGTATAACTGAAGCTTTCTTT.

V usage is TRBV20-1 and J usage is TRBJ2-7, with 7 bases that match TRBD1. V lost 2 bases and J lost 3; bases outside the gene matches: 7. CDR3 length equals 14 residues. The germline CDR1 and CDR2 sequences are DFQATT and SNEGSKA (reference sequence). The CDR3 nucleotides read TGCAGTGCTAGATCGGACAGGAGTTTCTACGAGCAGTACTTC. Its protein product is CSARSDRSFYEQYF.

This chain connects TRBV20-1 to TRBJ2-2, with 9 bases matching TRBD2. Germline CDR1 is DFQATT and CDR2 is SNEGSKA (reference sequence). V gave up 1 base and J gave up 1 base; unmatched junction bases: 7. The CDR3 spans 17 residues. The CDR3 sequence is CSARASRLAVNTGELFF. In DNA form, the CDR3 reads TGCAGTGCTAGAGCCTCCCGACTAGCGGTGAACACCGGGGAGCTGTTTTTT.

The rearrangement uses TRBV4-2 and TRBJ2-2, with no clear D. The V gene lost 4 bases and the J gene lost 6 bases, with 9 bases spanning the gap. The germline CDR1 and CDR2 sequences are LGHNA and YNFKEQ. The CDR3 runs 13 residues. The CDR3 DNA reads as TGTGCCAGCAGCCTTAGGTCTTCCGGGGAGCTGTTTTTT. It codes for CASSLRSSGELFF.

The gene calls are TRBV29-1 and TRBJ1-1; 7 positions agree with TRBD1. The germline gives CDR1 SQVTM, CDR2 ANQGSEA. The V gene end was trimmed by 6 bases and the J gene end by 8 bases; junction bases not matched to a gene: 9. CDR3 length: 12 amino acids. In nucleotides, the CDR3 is TGCAGCGTCAGAGGGGGCAGGATGGAAGCTTTCTTT. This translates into CSVRGGRMEAFF.